The TCR beta chain under discussion was sequenced for a study of metastatic and nonmetastatic thyroid tumors. The wider study: Peripheral blood and tumor or nodule samples from malignant and benign thyroid patients were compared.

In germline, CDR1 is MDHEN, CDR2 SYDVKM. Deletions cut 6 bases from V and 2 bases from J, with 17 bases between. The CDR3 extends over 17 amino acids. Not a single patient had been given any form of treatment at any point before undergoing thyroid surgery. Original handling: The study's classifier, a distant-metastasis tool for papillary thyroid cancer, was built using CDR3 differences across clinicopathological groups. TCRdb re-called clones from the PCR reads using MiXCR. TCRdb, not the authors, supplied the V and J calls. The sample holds 55,000 to 75,000 clones, more than 15% seen once. Study results and caveats: It was reported that TCR beta diversity was significantly higher in malignant thyroid tumors than benign nodules, in blood and tumor.

This clone showed up many times. Its antigen is currently unknown. Sequencing input: blood. The chain recombines TRBV28 with TRBJ2-6, with D perhaps given as TRBD1 or TRBD2 (6 bases each). This TCR derives from a female donor with papillary thyroid cancer or a benign thyroid nodule (not recorded which). Some clones in this sample may be carry-over from other donors' samples. Here the CDR3 reads CASSPGAVFTGANVLTF. The DNA for the CDR3 is TGTGCCAGCAGCCCGGGGGCAGTATTCACTGGGGCCAACGTCCTGACTTTC.